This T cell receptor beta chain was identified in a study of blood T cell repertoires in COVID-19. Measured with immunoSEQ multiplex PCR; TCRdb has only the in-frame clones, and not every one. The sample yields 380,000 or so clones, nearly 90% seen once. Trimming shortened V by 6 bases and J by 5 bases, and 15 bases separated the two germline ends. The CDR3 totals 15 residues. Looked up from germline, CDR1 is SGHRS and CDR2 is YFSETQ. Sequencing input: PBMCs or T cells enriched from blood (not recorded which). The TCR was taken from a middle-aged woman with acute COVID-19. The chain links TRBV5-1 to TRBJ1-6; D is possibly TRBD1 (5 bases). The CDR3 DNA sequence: TGCGCCAGCACCCTGCTGGGGGGGGATAATTCACCCCTCCACTTT. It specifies CASTLLGGDNSPLHF.